The 13 T cell receptor beta chains listed next were all sequenced from one sample in a study of blood T cells in healthy people across ages. The second PCR ran about 6 to 11 cycles with a sample-barcoded 5' primer and J-beta primers. TCRdb ran MiXCR on the 5' RACE reads and lists one entry per CDR3 protein. The sample carries about 780,000 distinct CDR3 sequences, about 46% recorded once. Sample: blood. The source is a man aged 80 or over in good health.

V is TRBV20-1 and J is TRBJ2-1; 12 nucleotides agree with TRBD2. The V gene's germline CDR1 is DFQATT and CDR2 SNEGSKA (reference sequence). V lost 6 bases to trimming and J lost 9 bases; unmatched junction nucleotides: 12. The CDR3 runs 15 residues. CDR3 sequence (DNA): TGCAGTGCCCCGACTAGCGGGGGCCCGTCCCCTGAGCAGTTCTTC. This sequence encodes CSAPTSGGPSPEQFF.

This clonotype was seen only a few times. The chain links TRBV7-2 to TRBJ2-7, with TRBD1 matching over 8 bases. Germline lookup yields CDR1 SGHTA and CDR2 FQGNSA. CDR3 length: 16 amino acids. The trim removed 5 bases at V and 7 bases at J, leaving 16 bases unmatched. The CDR3 loop is CASSEDRGAGTREQYF. In DNA, the CDR3 is TGTGCCAGCAGCGAAGACAGGGGCGCCGGGACGCGTGAGCAGTACTTC.

The gene calls are TRBV6-5 and TRBJ1-2; D remains unclear. The CDR3 is 13 residues long. The V gene's germline CDR1 is MNHEY and CDR2 SVGAGI. V lost 5 bases and J 1 base, leaving 8 bases between the germline ends. The CDR3 is CASSAHDNYGYTF. CDR3 DNA: TGTGCCAGCAGTGCCCACGATAACTATGGCTACACCTTC.

This clonotype was observed a handful of times. The chain carries TRBV5-6 and TRBJ2-7, with 8 positions matching TRBD1. Germline V lookup: CDR1 SGHDT, CDR2 YYEEEE. The CDR3 has 16 amino acids. V lost 0 bases and J lost 5; bases outside the gene matches: 10. This CDR3 reads CASSLDSGTGVHEQYF. CDR3 nucleotide sequence: TGTGCCAGCAGCTTGGATTCCGGGACAGGAGTCCACGAGCAGTACTTC.

V is TRBV3-1 and J is TRBJ2-7, with 7 bases matching TRBD2. The CDR3 covers 16 residues. Trimming cost V 0 bases and J 4 bases; bases outside gene matches: 9. Per germline, CDR1 LGHDT and CDR2 YNNKEL (reference sequence). DNA for the CDR3: TGTGCCAGCAGCCAAGATAGCGCGGGAGCGGTATACGAGCAGTACTTC. As protein: CASSQDSAGAVYEQYF.

This sequence joins TRBV20-1 and TRBJ2-3; unclear D gene. The V and J ends lost 3 bases and 4 bases respectively, with 20 bases between them. This CDR3 is 16 amino acids long. From germline, CDR1 is DFQATT and CDR2 SNEGSKA (reference sequence). CDR3 protein: CSASVLAARYADTQYF. CDR3 bases: TGCAGTGCTAGTGTCCTTGCGGCGCGATACGCAGATACGCAGTATTTT.

The chain combines TRBV24-1 with TRBJ2-1; 8 bases line up with TRBD1. The CDR3 contains 16 residues. V lost 6 bases, J lost 1 base, and 7 bases stayed unmatched. CDR1 KGHDR and CDR2 SFDVKD come from the germline V gene. The CDR3 DNA sequence: TGTGCCACCAGTATGACAGGGGCTGGGTCCTACAATGAGCAGTTCTTC. Translation gives CATSMTGAGSYNEQFF.

V and J are TRBV6-1 and TRBJ1-2; a weak D match, TRBD1 (6 bases). V was clipped by 2 bases and J by 7 bases, with 11 bases between them. The CDR3 has 13 residues. Germline V gives CDR1 MNHNS, CDR2 SASEGT. In DNA form, the CDR3 reads TGTGCCAGCAGTGAACTGACAGGCACTGGCTACACCTTC. Translating it yields CASSELTGTGYTF.

The CDR3 coding sequence is TGTGCCACCAGGCTCCGGCAGGGCTACGAGCAGTACTTC. This translates into CATRLRQGYEQYF. The genes are TRBV24-1 and TRBJ2-7; TRBD1 is a possible D gene (5 bases). V was trimmed by 7 bases and J by 3 bases, leaving 12 bases between them. The CDR3 is 13 residues long. CDR1 is KGHDR and CDR2 is SFDVKD in the germline V gene.

The V and J genes are TRBV15 and TRBJ2-1; the match to TRBD2 covers 10 bases. The CDR3 sequence is 15 residues long. Germline V gives CDR1 LNHNV, CDR2 YYDKDF (reference sequence). Germline trimming cut 5 bases from V and 7 bases from J; bases unmatched to any gene: 8. CDR3 sequence reads: CATSVGLADGNEQFF. The CDR3 DNA reads as TGTGCCACCAGCGTAGGACTAGCGGACGGGAATGAGCAGTTCTTC.

This clonotype was counted a few times. The junction and the germline gene differ at one end; a read error may be behind it. V and J are TRBV5-1 and TRBJ2-5; TRBD1 aligns across 7 bases. Near its end, the DNA agrees better with TRBJ2-7, so the J call may be wrong. The CDR3 contains 14 residues. Germline loops: CDR1 SGHRS, CDR2 YFSETQ. CDR3 sequence reads: CAGSYKGQDSEQYF. In DNA form, the CDR3 reads TGCGCCGGCAGCTACAAAGGACAGGATAGCGAGCAGTACTTC.

In the case of this clonotype: A read error may produce the germline difference seen at one junction end. This chain uses TRBV11-2 with TRBJ2-7; TRBD1 is a possible D gene (5 bases). CDR3 length equals 14 residues. Germline CDR1 reads SGHAT; CDR2 reads FQNNGV. CDR3 nucleotides: TGTGCCAGCAGCTGGGGCAGAAGCTCCGACGAGCAGTACTTC. Residues: CASSWGRSSDEQYF.

The rearrangement links TRBV7-8 to TRBJ2-1, with D perhaps matching TRBD2 (6 bases). The CDR3 covers 17 residues. Trimming took 2 bases from V and 0 from J, leaving 14 bases between them. Germline lookup yields CDR1 SGHVS and CDR2 FQNEAQ. The chain's CDR3 is CASSLRPGGSSYNEQFF. The CDR3 bases are TGTGCCAGCAGCTTACGCCCTGGGGGGAGCTCCTACAATGAGCAGTTCTTC.